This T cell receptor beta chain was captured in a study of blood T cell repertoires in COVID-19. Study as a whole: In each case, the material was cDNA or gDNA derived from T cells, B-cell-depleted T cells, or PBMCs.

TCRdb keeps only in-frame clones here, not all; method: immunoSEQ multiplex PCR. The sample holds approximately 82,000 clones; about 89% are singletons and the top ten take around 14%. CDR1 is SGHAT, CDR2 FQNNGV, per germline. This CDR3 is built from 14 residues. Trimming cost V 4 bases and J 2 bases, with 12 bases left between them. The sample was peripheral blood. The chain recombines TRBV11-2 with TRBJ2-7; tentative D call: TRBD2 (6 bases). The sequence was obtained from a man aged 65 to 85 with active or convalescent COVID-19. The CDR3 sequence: CASSSGVTTYEQYF. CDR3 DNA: TGTGCCAGCAGCTCGGGAGTTACCACCTACGAGCAGTACTTC. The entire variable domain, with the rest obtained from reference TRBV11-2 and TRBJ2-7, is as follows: EAGVAQSPRYKIIEKRQSVAFWCNPISGHATLYWYQQILGQGPKLLIQFQNNGVVDDSQLPKDRFSAERLKGVDSTLKIQPAKLEDSAVYLCASSSGVTTYEQYFGPGTRLTVT.